A single sample is the source of the 6 T cell receptor beta chains below, sequenced in a study of CD8 T cells in Susac syndrome. Reverse transcription of 0.5 to 1 ug RNA was performed with random hexamers. TCRdb fed the immunoSEQ multiplex PCR reads into MiXCR, producing one record per CDR3 protein. This sample has 120,000 or so distinct CDR3 sequences, with roughly 94% found just once. Sequenced sample: CD8+ T cells from PBMCs. The receptors derive from a human donor with Susac syndrome.

The CDR3: CAWKGTVLAEQYF. CDR3 nucleotide sequence: TGTGCCTGGAAAGGGACAGTTTTAGCCGAGCAGTACTTC. The V and J genes are TRBV30 and TRBJ2-7; 7 bases align to TRBD1. The CDR3 runs to 13 residues. Germline V gene sequence: CDR1 GTSNPN, CDR2 SVGIG (reference sequence). Trimming took 4 bases from V and 6 from J; bases not matched to a gene: 9.

The V gene is TRBV5-6, the J gene TRBJ1-5; TRBD1 might be the D (5 bases). Germline values: CDR1 SGHDT, CDR2 YYEEEE. CDR3 length: 14 amino acids. The V end lost 4 bases, the J end lost 1 base, and 9 bases lay between the germline ends. CDR3 sequence reads: CASSLQASNQPQHF. CDR3 sequence (DNA): TGTGCCAGCAGCCTACAGGCGAGCAATCAGCCCCAGCATTTT. The entire variable domain, with the rest obtained from reference TRBV5-6 and TRBJ1-5, is as follows: DAGVTQSPTHLIKTRGQQVTLRCSPKSGHDTVSWYQQALGQGPQFIFQYYEEEERQRGNFPDRFSGHQFPNYSSELNVNALLLGDSALYLCASSLQASNQPQHFGDGTRLSIL.

V is TRBV10-1 and J is TRBJ1-1, with a tentative D call TRBD1 (6 bases). The V end lost 6 bases, the J end lost 4 bases, and 21 bases lay between the germline ends. From germline, CDR1 is WNHNN and CDR2 SYGVQD (reference sequence). This CDR3 comprises 16 residues. CDR3 sequence reads: CASSPRGASGGTEAFF. In DNA, the CDR3 is TGCGCCAGCAGCCCTAGGGGGGCATCGGGGGGCACTGAAGCTTTCTTT.

The chain employs TRBV2 and TRBJ2-5, with D perhaps TRBD1 (5 bases). The V gene's germline CDR1 is SNHLY and CDR2 FYNNEI. V lost 2 bases and J 4 bases, leaving 8 bases between the germline ends. The CDR3 totals 13 residues. The DNA of the CDR3 is TGTGCCAGCAGTGAATGGGGCCGAGAGACCCAGTACTTC. Translation gives CASSEWGRETQYF.

This chain links TRBV9 with TRBJ2-7, with 9 bases that match TRBD1. Germline V gene lookup returns CDR1 SGDLS and CDR2 YYNGEE. The CDR3 has 15 residues. After removal of 5 bases from V and 7 bases from J, the junction contained 13 bases not matched to a gene. CDR3 region: CASSYRDREKEEQYF. CDR3 nucleotides: TGTGCCAGCAGTTATAGGGACAGGGAGAAGGAAGAGCAGTACTTC.

The rearrangement uses TRBV15 and TRBJ1-2; a weak D match, TRBD1 (5 bases). Deletions cut 0 bases from V and 4 bases from J, with 9 bases between. Germline V CDR1 and CDR2: LNHNV, YYDKDF (reference sequence). This CDR3 comprises 14 residues. The CDR3 loop is CATSRDWGSYGYTF. CDR3 nucleotides: TGTGCCACCAGCAGAGATTGGGGCAGCTATGGCTACACCTTC.